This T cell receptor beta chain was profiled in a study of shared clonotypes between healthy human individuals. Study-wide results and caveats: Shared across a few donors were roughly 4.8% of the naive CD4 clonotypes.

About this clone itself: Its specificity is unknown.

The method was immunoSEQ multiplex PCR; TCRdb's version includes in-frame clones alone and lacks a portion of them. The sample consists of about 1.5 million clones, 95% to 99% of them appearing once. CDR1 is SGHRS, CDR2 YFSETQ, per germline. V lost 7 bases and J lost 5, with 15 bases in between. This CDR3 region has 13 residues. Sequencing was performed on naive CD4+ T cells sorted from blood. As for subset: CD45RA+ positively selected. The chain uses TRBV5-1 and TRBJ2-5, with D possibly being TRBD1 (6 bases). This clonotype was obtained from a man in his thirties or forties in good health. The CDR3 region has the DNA TGCGCCAGCCAACAGGAAGACAGGGAGACCCAGTACTTC. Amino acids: CASQQEDRETQYF.